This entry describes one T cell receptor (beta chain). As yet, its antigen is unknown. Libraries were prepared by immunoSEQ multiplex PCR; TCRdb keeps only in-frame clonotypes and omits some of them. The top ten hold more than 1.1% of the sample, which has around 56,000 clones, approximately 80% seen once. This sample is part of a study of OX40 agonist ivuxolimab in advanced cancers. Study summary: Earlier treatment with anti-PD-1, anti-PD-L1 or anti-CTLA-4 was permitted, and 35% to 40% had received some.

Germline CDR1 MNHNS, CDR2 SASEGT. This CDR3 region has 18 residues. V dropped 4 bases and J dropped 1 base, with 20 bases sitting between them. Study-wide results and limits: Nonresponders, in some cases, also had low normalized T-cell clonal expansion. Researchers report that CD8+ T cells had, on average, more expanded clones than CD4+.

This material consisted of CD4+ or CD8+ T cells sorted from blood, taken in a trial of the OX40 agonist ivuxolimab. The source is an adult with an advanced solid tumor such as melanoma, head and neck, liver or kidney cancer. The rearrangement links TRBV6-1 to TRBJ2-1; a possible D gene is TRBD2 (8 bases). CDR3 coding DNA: TGTGCCAGCAGTGGTTTTTCCGGGGGGGACAGTTCCTACAATGAGCAGTTCTTC. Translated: CASSGFSGGDSSYNEQFF.